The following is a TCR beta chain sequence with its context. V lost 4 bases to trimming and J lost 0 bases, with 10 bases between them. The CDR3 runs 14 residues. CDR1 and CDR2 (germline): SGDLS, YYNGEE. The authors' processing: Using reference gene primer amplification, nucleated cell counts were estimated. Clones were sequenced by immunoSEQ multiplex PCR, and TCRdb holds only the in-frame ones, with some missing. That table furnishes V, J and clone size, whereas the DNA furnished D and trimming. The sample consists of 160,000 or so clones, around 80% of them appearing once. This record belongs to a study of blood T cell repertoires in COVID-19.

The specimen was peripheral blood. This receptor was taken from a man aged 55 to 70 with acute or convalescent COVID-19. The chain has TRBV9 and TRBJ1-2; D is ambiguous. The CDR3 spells CASSPGHANYGYTF. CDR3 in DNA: TGTGCCAGCAGCCCAGGCCACGCTAACTATGGCTACACCTTC.